These 5 T cell receptor beta chains originate from one sample sequenced in a study of blood T cell repertoires in COVID-19. Only in-frame clones appear in the TCRdb table, and some are missing; sequencing was by immunoSEQ multiplex PCR. Of some 170,000 clones in the sample, about nine tenths were seen once. The specimen was peripheral blood. The receptors stem from a woman between 45 and 65 years old with acute or convalescent COVID-19.

In its sample, this clone was seen a few times. V is TRBV27 and J is TRBJ2-5; 12 bases fit TRBD2. J gave up 3 bases and V 4 bases, and 3 bases lay outside the gene matches. Germline values: CDR1 MNHEY, CDR2 SMNVEV (reference sequence). This CDR3 spans 15 amino acids. CDR3 protein: CASSSPSGGEETQYF. The DNA for the CDR3 is TGTGCCAGCAGTTCCCCTAGCGGGGGGGAAGAGACCCAGTACTTC.

The chain joins TRBV10-3 to TRBJ1-2; TRBD1 aligns across 9 bases. CDR1 and CDR2 from the germline V gene are ENHRY and SYGVKD. This CDR3 has 13 residues. V lost 10 bases to trimming and J lost 3 bases; unmatched junction nucleotides: 6. CDR3 sequence (DNA): TGTGCCACCTGGGACAGGGAGGACTATGGCTACACCTTC. It encodes CATWDREDYGYTF.

The chain joins TRBV2 to TRBJ1-6; D not certain. Per the germline V gene, CDR1 is SNHLY and CDR2 is FYNNEI. This CDR3 comprises 13 residues. V lost 6 bases and J lost 0, with 3 bases in between. CDR3 residues: CASRSSYNSPLHF. The DNA for the CDR3 is TGTGCCAGCAGGAGCTCCTATAATTCACCCCTCCACTTT.

This chain connects TRBV6-2 or TRBV6-3 to TRBJ1-1; tentative D call: TRBD1 (5 bases). V was shortened by 4 bases and J by 11 bases, with 20 bases between the two germline ends. Germline V lookup: CDR1 MNHEY, CDR2 SVGEGT. The CDR3 is 14 residues long. Here the CDR3 reads CASSFTAMGGKAFF. In DNA form, the CDR3 reads TGTGCCAGCAGTTTCACCGCGATGGGGGGGAAGGCTTTCTTT.

This sequence joins TRBV6-5 and TRBJ2-5; D possibly corresponds to TRBD2 (5 bases). This CDR3 spans 14 amino acids. CDR1 is MNHEY and CDR2 is SVGAGI in the germline V gene. Trimming stripped 7 bases from V and 4 bases from J, with 16 bases between. The CDR3 DNA reads as TGTGCCAGCAAAAGCGGTCACGCGGGAGAGACCCAGTACTTC. The encoded protein is CASKSGHAGETQYF.